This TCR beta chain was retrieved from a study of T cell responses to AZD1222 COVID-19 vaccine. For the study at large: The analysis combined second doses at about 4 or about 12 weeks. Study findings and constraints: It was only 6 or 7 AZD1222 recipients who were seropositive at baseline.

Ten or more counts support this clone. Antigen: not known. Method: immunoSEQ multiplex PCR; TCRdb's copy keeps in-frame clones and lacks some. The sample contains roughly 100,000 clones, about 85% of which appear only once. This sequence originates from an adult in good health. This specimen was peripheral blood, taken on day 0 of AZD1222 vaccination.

This chain's CDR3 is CASSFLSGELFF. In nucleotides, the CDR3 is TGTGCCAGCAGTTTTCTTTCCGGGGAGCTGTTTTTT. The chain carries TRBV28 and TRBJ2-2; D not certain. CDR1 is MDHEN and CDR2 is SYDVKM in the germline V gene. Trimming shortened V by 3 bases and J by 6 bases, and 5 bases separated the two germline ends. The CDR3 consists of 12 residues.